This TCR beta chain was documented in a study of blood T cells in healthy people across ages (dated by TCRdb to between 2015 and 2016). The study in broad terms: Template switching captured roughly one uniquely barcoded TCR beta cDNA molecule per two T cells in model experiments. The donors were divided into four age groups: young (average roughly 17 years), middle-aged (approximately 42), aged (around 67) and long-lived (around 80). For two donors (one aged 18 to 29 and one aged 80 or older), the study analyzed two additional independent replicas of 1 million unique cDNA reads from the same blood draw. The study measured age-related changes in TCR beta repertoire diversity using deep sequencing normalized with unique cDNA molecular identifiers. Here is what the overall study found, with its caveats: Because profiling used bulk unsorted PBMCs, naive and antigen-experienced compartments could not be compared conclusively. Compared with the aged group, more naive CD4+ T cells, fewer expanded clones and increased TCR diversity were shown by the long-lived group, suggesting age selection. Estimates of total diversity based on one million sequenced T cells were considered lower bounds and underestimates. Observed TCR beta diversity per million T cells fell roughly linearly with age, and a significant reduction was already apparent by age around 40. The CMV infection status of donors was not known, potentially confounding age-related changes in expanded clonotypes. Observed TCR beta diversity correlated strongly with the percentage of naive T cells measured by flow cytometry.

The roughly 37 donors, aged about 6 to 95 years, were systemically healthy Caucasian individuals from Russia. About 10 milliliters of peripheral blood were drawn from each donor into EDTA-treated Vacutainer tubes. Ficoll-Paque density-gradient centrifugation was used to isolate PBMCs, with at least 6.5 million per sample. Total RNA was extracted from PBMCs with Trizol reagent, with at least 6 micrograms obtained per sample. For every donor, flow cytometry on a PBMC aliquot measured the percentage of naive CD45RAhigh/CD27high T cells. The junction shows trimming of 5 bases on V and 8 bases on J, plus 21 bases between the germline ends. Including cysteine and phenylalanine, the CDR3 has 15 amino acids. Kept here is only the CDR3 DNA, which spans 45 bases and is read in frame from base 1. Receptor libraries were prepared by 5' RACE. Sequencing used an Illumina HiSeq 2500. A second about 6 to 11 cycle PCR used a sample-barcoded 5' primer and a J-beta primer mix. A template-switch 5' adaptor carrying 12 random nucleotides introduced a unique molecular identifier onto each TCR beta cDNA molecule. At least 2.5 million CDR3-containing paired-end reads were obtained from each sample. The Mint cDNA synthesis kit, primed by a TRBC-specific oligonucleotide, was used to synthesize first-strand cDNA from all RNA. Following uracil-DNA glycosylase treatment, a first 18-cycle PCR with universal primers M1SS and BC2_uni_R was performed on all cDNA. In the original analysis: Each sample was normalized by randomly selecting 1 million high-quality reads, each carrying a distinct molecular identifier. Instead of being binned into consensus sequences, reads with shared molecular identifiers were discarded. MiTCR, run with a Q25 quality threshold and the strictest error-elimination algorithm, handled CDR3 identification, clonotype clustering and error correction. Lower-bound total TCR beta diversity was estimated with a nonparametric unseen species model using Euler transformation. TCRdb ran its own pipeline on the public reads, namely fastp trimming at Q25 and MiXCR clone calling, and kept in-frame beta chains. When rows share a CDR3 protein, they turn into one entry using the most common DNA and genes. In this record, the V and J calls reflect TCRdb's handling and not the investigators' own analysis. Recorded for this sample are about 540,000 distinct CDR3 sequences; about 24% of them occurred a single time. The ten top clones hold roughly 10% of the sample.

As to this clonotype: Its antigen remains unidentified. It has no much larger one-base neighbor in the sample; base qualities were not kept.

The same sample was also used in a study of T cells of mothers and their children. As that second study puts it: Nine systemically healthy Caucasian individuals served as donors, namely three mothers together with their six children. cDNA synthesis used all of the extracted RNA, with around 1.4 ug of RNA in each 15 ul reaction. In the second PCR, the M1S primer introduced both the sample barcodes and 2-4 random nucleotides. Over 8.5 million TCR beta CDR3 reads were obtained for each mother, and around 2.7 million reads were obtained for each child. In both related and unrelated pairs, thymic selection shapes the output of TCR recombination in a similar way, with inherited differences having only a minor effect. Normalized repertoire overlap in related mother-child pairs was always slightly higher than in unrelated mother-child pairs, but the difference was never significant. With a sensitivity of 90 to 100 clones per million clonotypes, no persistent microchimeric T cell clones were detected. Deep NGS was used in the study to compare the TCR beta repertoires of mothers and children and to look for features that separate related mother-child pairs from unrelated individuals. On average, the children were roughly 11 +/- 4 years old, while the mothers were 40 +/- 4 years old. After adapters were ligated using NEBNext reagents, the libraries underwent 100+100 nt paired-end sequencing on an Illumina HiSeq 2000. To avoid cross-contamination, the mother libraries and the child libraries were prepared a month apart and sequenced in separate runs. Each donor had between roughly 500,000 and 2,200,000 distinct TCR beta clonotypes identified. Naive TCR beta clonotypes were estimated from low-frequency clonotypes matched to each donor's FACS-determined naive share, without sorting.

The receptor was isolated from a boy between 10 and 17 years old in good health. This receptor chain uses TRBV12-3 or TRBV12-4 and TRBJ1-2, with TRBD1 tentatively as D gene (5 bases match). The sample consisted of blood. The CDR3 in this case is CASSIAGTGDRGYTF. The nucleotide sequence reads TGTGCCAGCAGTATTGCCGGGACGGGGGATCGGGGCTACACCTTC.